This section outlines one T cell receptor beta chain sequence together with its context. What it binds is unknown. From germline, CDR1 is GTSNPN and CDR2 SVGIG (reference sequence). The CDR3 is 16 amino acids. The V end was cut by 3 bases, the J end by 0 bases, with 15 bases between. This entry belongs to a study of T cells in Graves' hyperthyroidism and ophthalmopathy. Study-level background: Peripheral blood samples were taken at initial diagnosis, prior to any treatment. Study findings and constraints: The authors' 13 V-J model separated ophthalmopathy from stable hyperthyroidism. Median prediction lead before ophthalmopathy onset was 5 to 7 months with the model. In blood, most of the thyroid clonotypes expanded above 0.001 were also present.

TCR beta CDR3 region amplification was performed from RNA transcripts. During a first-round RT-PCR of the TCR CDR3, the HTBI primer set was used. TCRdb passed the multiplex PCR reads through MiXCR, listing each CDR3 protein once. The sample consists of roughly 300,000 distinct CDR3 sequences, over 11% of them appearing once. The gene calls are TRBV30 and TRBJ1-5; D uncertain. The source material was blood. The TCR sequence derives from a woman under 40 with Graves' hyperthyroidism. The CDR3 region has the DNA TGTGCCTGGAGGGCAGGCGGGTCTCTTAGCAATCAGCCCCAGCATTTT. Protein sequence: CAWRAGGSLSNQPQHF.